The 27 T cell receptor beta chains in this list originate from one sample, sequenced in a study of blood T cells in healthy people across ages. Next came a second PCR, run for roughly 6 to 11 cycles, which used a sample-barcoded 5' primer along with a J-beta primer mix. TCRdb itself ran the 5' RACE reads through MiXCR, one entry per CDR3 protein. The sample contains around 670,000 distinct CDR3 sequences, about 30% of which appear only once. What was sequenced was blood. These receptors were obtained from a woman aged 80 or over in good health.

CDR3 DNA sequence: TGTGCCACCAGCGAATCGGGGCAGGGGTTATCCCAAGAGACCCAGTACTTC. Translation gives CATSESGQGLSQETQYF. The chain links TRBV24-1 to TRBJ2-5; TRBD1 might be the D (6 bases). CDR1 and CDR2 from the germline V gene are KGHDR and SFDVKD. The CDR3 has 17 amino acids. The V gene lost 7 bases and the J gene lost 1 base, with 21 bases spanning the gap.

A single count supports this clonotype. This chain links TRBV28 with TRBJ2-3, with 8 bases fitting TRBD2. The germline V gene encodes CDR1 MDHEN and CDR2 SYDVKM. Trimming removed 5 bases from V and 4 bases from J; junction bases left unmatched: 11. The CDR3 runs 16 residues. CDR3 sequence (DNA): TGTGCCAGCAGTCCCCACATCGGACTAGCCCCAGATACGCAGTATTTT. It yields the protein CASSPHIGLAPDTQYF.

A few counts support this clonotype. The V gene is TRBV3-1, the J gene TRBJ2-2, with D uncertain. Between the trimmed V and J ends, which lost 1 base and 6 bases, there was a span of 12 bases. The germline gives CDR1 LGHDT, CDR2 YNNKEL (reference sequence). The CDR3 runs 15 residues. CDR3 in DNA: TGTGCCAGCAGCCAAGGAGGCGTAGTCCCCGGGGAGCTGTTTTTT. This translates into CASSQGGVVPGELFF.

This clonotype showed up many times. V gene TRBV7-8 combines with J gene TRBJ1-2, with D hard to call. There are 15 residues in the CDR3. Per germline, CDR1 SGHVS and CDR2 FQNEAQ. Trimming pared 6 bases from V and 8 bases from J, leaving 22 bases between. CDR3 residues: CASSSNPGPYEGYTF. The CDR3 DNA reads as TGTGCCAGCAGTTCCAATCCCGGGCCTTACGAGGGCTACACCTTC. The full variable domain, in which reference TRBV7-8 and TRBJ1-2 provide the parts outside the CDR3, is GAGVSQSPRYKVAKRGQDVALRCDPISGHVSLFWYQQALGQGPEFLTYFQNEAQLDKSGLPSDRFFAERPEGSVSTLKIQRTQQEDSAVYLCASSSNPGPYEGYTFGSGTRLTVV.

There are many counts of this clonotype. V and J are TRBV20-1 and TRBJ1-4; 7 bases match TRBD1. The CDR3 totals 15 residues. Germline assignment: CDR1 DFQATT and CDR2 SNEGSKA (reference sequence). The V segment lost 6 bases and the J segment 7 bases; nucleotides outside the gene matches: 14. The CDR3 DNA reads TGCAGTGCCCTGGACGAGACAGGGTACACTGAAAAACTGTTTTTT. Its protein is CSALDETGYTEKLFF.

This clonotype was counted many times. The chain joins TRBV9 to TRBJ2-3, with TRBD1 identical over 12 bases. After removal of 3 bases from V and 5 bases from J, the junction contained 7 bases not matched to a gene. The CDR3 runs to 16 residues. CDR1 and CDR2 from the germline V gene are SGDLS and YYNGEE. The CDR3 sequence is CASSEYGTGGLDTQYF. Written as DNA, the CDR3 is TGTGCCAGCAGCGAATACGGGACAGGGGGCCTAGATACGCAGTATTTT.

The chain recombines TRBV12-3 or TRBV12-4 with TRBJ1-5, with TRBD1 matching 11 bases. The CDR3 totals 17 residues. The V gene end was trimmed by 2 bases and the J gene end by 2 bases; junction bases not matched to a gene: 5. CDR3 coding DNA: TGTGCCAGCAGTTTAAGGACAGGGGGCTTTGGCAATCAGCCCCAGCATTTT. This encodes CASSLRTGGFGNQPQHF.

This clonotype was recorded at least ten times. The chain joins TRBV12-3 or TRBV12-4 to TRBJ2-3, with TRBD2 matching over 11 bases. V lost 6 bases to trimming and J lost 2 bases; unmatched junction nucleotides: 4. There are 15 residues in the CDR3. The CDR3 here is CASRAGLAATDTQYF. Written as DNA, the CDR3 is TGTGCCAGCAGGGCGGGACTAGCGGCCACAGATACGCAGTATTTT.

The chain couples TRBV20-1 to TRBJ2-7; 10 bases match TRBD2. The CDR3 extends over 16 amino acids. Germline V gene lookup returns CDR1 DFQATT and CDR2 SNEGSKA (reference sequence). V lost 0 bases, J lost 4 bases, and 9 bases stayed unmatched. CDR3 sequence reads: CSAREGSGRIEYEQYF. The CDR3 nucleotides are TGCAGTGCTAGAGAAGGTAGCGGGAGGATTGAATACGAGCAGTACTTC.

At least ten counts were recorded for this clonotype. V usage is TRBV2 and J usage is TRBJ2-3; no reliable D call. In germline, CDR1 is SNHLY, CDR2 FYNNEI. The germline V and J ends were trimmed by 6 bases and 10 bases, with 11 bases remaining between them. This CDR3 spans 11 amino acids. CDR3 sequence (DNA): TGTGCCAGCAGAGGCCAAGTCTCGCAGTATTTT. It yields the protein CASRGQVSQYF.

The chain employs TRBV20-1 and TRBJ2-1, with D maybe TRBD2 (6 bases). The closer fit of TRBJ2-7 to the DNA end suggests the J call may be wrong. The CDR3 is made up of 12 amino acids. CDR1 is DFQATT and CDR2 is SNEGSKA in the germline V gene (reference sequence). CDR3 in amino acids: CRARRGYNEQYF. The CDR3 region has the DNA TGCAGGGCGCGGAGGGGATACAATGAGCAGTACTTC.

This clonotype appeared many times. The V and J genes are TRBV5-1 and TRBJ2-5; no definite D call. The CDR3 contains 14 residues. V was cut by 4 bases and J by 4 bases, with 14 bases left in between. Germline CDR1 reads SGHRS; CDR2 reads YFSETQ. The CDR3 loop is CASSPSNSRETQYF. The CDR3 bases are TGCGCCAGCAGCCCCTCGAACAGTCGAGAGACCCAGTACTTC.

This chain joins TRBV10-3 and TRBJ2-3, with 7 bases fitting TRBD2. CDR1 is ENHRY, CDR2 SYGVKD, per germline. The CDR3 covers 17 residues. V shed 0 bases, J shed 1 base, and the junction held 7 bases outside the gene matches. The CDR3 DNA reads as TGTGCCATCAGTGAGTCCTCGGCTAGCGGCGGCACAGATACGCAGTATTTT. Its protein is CAISESSASGGTDTQYF.

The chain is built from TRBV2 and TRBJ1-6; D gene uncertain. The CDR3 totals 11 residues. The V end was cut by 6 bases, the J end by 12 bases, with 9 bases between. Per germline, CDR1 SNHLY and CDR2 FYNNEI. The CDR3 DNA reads TGTGCCAGCAGCGGCCAGAAACCCCTCCACTTT. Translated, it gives CASSGQKPLHF.

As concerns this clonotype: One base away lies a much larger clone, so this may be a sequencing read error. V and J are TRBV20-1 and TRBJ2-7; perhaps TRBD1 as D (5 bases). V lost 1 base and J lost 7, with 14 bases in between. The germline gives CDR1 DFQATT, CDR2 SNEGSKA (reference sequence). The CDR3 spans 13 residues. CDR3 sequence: CSARVTAYNEQYF. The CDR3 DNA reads TGCAGTGCTAGAGTGACAGCCTACAATGAGCAGTACTTC.

The chain's CDR3 is CAWSEHPELNQPQHF. CDR3 nucleotides: TGTGCCTGGAGTGAACATCCTGAGCTTAATCAGCCCCAGCATTTT. V usage is TRBV30 and J usage is TRBJ1-5; D gene uncertain. CDR1 and CDR2 from the germline V gene are GTSNPN and SVGIG (reference sequence). V was shortened by 1 base and J by 4 bases, with 14 bases between the two germline ends. The CDR3 length is 15 residues.

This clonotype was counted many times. DNA for the CDR3: TGTGCCAGCAGTCAAACGACAGGGGTGGAGCAAGAGACCCAGTACTTC. It yields the protein CASSQTTGVEQETQYF. The chain couples TRBV28 to TRBJ2-5; TRBD1 matches at 8 bases. This CDR3 comprises 16 residues. Germline values: CDR1 MDHEN, CDR2 SYDVKM. V dropped 5 bases and J dropped 2; count of bases not matched to a gene: 10.

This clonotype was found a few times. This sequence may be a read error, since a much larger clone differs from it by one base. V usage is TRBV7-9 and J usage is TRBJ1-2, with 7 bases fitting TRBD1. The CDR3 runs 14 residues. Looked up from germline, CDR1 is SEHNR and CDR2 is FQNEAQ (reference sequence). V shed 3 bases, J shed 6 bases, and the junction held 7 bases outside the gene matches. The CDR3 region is CASSFRQGGDGYTF. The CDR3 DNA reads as TGTGCCAGCAGCTTCCGGCAGGGGGGGGATGGCTACACCTTC.

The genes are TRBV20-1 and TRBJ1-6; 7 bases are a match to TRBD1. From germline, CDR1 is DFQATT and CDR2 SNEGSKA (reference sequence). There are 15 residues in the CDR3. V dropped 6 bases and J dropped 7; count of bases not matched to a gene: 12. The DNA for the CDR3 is TGCAGTGCCCCCACCCCCACAGGGGACAATTCACCCCTCCACTTT. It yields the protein CSAPTPTGDNSPLHF.

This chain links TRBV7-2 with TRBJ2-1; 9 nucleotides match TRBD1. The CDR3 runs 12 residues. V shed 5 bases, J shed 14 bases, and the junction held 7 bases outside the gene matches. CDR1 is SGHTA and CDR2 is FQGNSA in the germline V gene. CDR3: CASSADRGKEFF. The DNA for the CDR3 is TGTGCCAGCAGCGCGGACAGGGGAAAGGAGTTCTTC.

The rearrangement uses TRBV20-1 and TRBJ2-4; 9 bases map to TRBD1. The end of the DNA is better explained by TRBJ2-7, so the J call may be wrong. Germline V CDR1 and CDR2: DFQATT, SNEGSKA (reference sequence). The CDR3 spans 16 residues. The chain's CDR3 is CSARRWSQGAFIEQYF. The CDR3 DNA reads TGCAGTGCTAGAAGGTGGTCACAGGGGGCGTTCATCGAGCAGTACTTC.

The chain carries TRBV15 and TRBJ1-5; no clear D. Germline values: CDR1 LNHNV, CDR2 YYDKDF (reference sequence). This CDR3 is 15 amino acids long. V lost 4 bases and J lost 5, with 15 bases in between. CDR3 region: CATSTALDPYQPQHF. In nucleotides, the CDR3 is TGTGCCACCAGCACAGCCTTGGATCCCTATCAGCCCCAGCATTTT.

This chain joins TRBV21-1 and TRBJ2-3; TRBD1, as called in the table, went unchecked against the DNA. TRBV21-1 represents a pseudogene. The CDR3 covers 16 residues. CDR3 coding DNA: TGTGCCAGCAGCAAAGAGCGGGGGGCCTACACAGATACGCAGTATTTT. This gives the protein CASSKERGAYTDTQYF.

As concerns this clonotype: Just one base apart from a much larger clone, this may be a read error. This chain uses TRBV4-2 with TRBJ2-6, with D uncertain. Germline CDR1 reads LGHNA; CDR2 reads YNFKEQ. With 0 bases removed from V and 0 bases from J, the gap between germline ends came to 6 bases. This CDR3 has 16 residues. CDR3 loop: CASSQDTGSGANVLTF. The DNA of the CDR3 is TGTGCCAGCAGCCAAGATACGGGCTCTGGGGCCAACGTCCTGACTTTC.

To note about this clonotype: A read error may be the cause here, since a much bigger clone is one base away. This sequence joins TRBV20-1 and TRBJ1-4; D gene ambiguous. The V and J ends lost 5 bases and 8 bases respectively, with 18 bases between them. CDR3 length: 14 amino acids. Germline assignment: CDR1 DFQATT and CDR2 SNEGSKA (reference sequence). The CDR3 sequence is CSAGSPLGREKLFF. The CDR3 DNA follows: TGCAGTGCTGGCAGCCCCCTAGGGAGGGAAAAACTGTTTTTT.

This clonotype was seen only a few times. The CDR3 region has the DNA TGTGCCAGCAGCTTGGTGGCGGGCAATGAGCAGTACTTC. It translates to CASSLVAGNEQYF. The V gene is TRBV7-2, the J gene TRBJ2-7; D is possibly TRBD2 (5 bases). CDR1 and CDR2 (germline): SGHTA, FQGNSA. Trimming shortened V by 3 bases and J by 7 bases, and 13 bases separated the two germline ends. The CDR3 is 13 residues long.

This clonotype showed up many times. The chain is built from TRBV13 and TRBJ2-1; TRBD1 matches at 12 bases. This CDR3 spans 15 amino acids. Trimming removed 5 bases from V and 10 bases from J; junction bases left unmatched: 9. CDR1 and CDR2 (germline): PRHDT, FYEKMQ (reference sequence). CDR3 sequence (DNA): TGTGCCAGCAGCCACCAGGGACAGGGGGCCGGAGAGCAGTTCTTC. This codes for CASSHQGQGAGEQFF.